This is a list of T cell receptor beta chains from one sample in a study of blood T cell repertoires in COVID-19. TCRdb's table, derived via immunoSEQ multiplex PCR, lists solely in-frame clones and lacks some. The repertoire has tens of thousands of clones, more than 65% of them found once; the top ten carry 25% to 30%. What was sequenced was peripheral blood. These TCRs come from a human donor in a cohort sampled during active COVID-19. Both conserved end residues are part of each CDR3. A D gene is named only where the DNA matches it firmly. A clone size is listed for some rows: how often the clone was seen (once, few, many), or a class if it is expanded.

D gene: NA; V gene: TRBV6-1; clone size: NA; J gene: TRBJ2-6; CDR3 DNA: TGTGCCAGCAGTGTGCGCGGGTACTCTGGGGCCAACGTCCTGACTTTC; CDR3 protein: CASSVRGYSGANVLTF
D gene: TRBD1; V gene: TRBV13; clone size: NA; J gene: TRBJ1-6; CDR3 DNA: TGTGCCAGCGGGGAAACAGGGGTCTCACCCCTCCACTTT; CDR3 protein: CASGETGVSPLHF
D gene: NA; V gene: TRBV9; clone size: once; J gene: TRBJ2-7; CDR3 DNA: TGTGCCAGCAGCGTATCCCCCGGTGGGGCAGCCGACTACGAGCAGTACTTC; CDR3 protein: CASSVSPGGAADYEQYF
D gene: NA; V gene: TRBV19; clone size: NA; J gene: TRBJ1-4; CDR3 DNA: TGTGCCAGTAGGGATCCGGGGTTGGCTAATGAAAAACTGTTTTTT; CDR3 protein: CASRDPGLANEKLFF
D gene: TRBD1; V gene: TRBV2; clone size: NA; J gene: TRBJ1-5; CDR3 DNA: TGTGCCAGCAGTGGTGTCCGGGACAGCGGGCGGCAGCCCCAGCATTTT; CDR3 protein: CASSGVRDSGRQPQHF
D gene: NA; V gene: TRBV5-6; clone size: few; J gene: TRBJ2-1; CDR3 DNA: TGTGCCAGCAGCTTGCCGGGGGAAAACAATGAGCAGTTCTTC; CDR3 protein: CASSLPGENNEQFF
D gene: TRBD2; V gene: TRBV5-4; clone size: NA; J gene: TRBJ2-5; CDR3 DNA: TGTGCCAGCAGCGGGCCCCCGGGGGGGGGAGAGACCCAGTACTTC; CDR3 protein: CASSGPPGGGETQYF
D gene: NA; V gene: TRBV27; clone size: NA; J gene: TRBJ2-3; CDR3 DNA: TGTGCCAGCAGTTCCCCGGCGGGAAGCACAGATACGCAGTATTTT; CDR3 protein: CASSSPAGSTDTQYF
D gene: NA; V gene: TRBV18; clone size: NA; J gene: TRBJ2-1; CDR3 DNA: TGTGCCAGCTCTCGGACAGAAAACAATGAGCAGTTCTTC; CDR3 protein: CASSRTENNEQFF
D gene: NA; V gene: TRBV4-1; clone size: NA; J gene: TRBJ1-6; CDR3 DNA: TGCGCCAGCAGCCAAGTAGTAACTAATTCACCCCTCCACTTT; CDR3 protein: CASSQVVTNSPLHF
D gene: TRBD1; V gene: TRBV5-6; clone size: NA; J gene: TRBJ1-5; CDR3 DNA: TGTGCCAGCAGCAGGGGACAGGCTAGCAATCAGCCCCAGCATTTT; CDR3 protein: CASSRGQASNQPQHF
D gene: TRBD2; V gene: TRBV4-2; clone size: NA; J gene: TRBJ2-2; CDR3 DNA: TGTGCCAGCAGCCAGGCAAGCGGGGGGCGTCACACCGGGGAGCTGTTTTTT; CDR3 protein: CASSQASGGRHTGELFF
D gene: NA; V gene: TRBV4-3; clone size: NA; J gene: TRBJ1-5; CDR3 DNA: TGCGCCAGCAGCCAGGGCGCCATGCAAGAGGGTCAGCCCCAGCATTTT; CDR3 protein: CASSQGAMQEGQPQHF
D gene: TRBD1; V gene: TRBV29-1; clone size: NA; J gene: TRBJ2-7; CDR3 DNA: TGCAGCGTTGTAAGGACAGGTAACGGCGAGCAGTACTTC; CDR3 protein: CSVVRTGNGEQYF
D gene: TRBD2; V gene: TRBV27; clone size: NA; J gene: TRBJ2-3; CDR3 DNA: TGTGCCAGCAGTTTAGGAGCGGGGCTGAGCACAGATACGCAGTATTTT; CDR3 protein: CASSLGAGLSTDTQYF
D gene: NA; V gene: TRBV4-1; clone size: NA; J gene: TRBJ2-7; CDR3 DNA: TGCGCCAGCAGCCAACTCCCCCCCAGGGTGGGTTACGAGCAGTACTTC; CDR3 protein: CASSQLPPRVGYEQYF
D gene: TRBD1; V gene: TRBV20-1; clone size: NA; J gene: TRBJ2-7; CDR3 DNA: TGCAGTGCTAGTGTTCAGGGGGATCGCGAGCAGTACTTC; CDR3 protein: CSASVQGDREQYF
D gene: NA; V gene: TRBV19; clone size: NA; J gene: TRBJ1-6; CDR3 DNA: TGTGCCAGCCGCCAGGCCGGTATCTATAATTCACCCCTCCACTTT; CDR3 protein: CASRQAGIYNSPLHF
D gene: TRBD1; V gene: TRBV27; clone size: few; J gene: TRBJ2-5; CDR3 DNA: TGTGCCAGCAGTTTAATGGGACAGGGATATGAGACCCAGTACTTC; CDR3 protein: CASSLMGQGYETQYF
D gene: NA; V gene: TRBV6-2/TRBV6-3; clone size: once; J gene: TRBJ2-1; CDR3 DNA: TGTGCCAGCAGTTCCGCAGGAGGTACCTACAATGAGCAGTTCTTC; CDR3 protein: CASSSAGGTYNEQFF